The 30 T cell receptor beta chains presented below share a single source sample, sequenced in a study of T cells in women clearing cervical HPV infection. Libraries were prepared by immunoSEQ multiplex PCR; TCRdb keeps only in-frame clonotypes and omits some of them. The sample totals 35,000 to 45,000 clones. Sequenced: blood buffy coat. Receptors originate from a woman between 18 and 70 years old with a cervical HPV16 infection that either progressed to CIN3+ or cleared (not recorded which).

Concerning this clone itself: The CDR3 goes on 3 residues after the read ends, and that part is filled in from the germline J gene. The chain joins TRBV20-1 to TRBJ2-1, with 7 bases that match TRBD1. The V gene's germline CDR1 is DFQATT and CDR2 SNEGSKA (reference sequence). The CDR3 contains 12 residues. After removal of 6 bases from V and 5 bases from J, the junction contained 4 bases not matched to a gene. CDR3 region: CSAGGQDNEQFF. CDR3 DNA (partial): TGCAGTGCAGGAGGACAGGACAATGAG.

Points on this clone: Coverage ceases 3 residues before the CDR3 finishes, and the germline J gene fills in the end. The chain links TRBV4-1 to TRBJ2-2, with D perhaps matching TRBD2 (6 bases). V was pared by 3 bases and J by 6 bases, with 17 bases between. CDR3 length: 16 residues. From germline, CDR1 is MGHRA and CDR2 YSYEKL. Here the CDR3 reads CASSQPTRSQSGELFF. The CDR3 bases that were read are TGCGCCAGCAGCCAGCCGACTAGATCCCAATCCGGGGAG.

As regards this clone: The observed sequence ends 3 residues before the CDR3 terminus, with the missing tail filled in from the germline J gene. Other DNA sequences in this sample translate to the same CDR3. The chain joins TRBV18 to TRBJ2-3; D remains ambiguous. This CDR3 is 14 amino acids long. Germline V gene sequence: CDR1 KGHSH, CDR2 LQKENI. CDR3 bases read: TGTGCCAGCTCACCCCGAGCCGGCCTAGAGACG. The encoded protein is CASSPRAGLET. The CDR3 in full is CASSPRAGLETQYF.

Regarding this clone: The sequenced fragment ends 3 residues before the CDR3 boundary, so the rest is inferred from the germline J gene. The chain has TRBV18 and TRBJ1-1, with 7 bases identical to TRBD1. The V gene end was trimmed by 3 bases and the J gene end by 1 base; junction bases not matched to a gene: 2. CDR1 and CDR2 (germline): KGHSH, LQKENI. The CDR3 is 14 residues long. CDR3 in amino acids: CASSPTGSNTEAFF. Partial CDR3 DNA: TGTGCCAGCTCACCGACAGGGTCGAACACTGAA.

Of note for this clone: The CDR3 is cut off 3 residues early in the read; its end comes from the germline J gene. The V and J genes are TRBV18 and TRBJ2-5; D uncertain. The V gene lost 3 bases and the J gene lost 2 bases, with 10 bases spanning the gap. Germline lookup yields CDR1 KGHSH and CDR2 LQKENI. The CDR3 totals 14 residues. CDR3 DNA (partial): TGTGCCAGCTCACCCTCGCGGAATCAAGAGACC. It translates to CASSPSRNQET. The entire CDR3 protein is CASSPSRNQETQYF.

About this clone itself: The read terminates 3 residues before the CDR3 end, so the remaining end is supplied by the germline J gene. The chain has TRBV6-2 or TRBV6-3 and TRBJ2-7, with 11 bases lining up with TRBD2. Germline CDR1 is MNHEY and CDR2 is SVGEGT. The CDR3 runs 16 residues. V trimming: 4 bases; J trimming: 6 bases; junction bases outside the gene matches: 11. The CDR3 spells CASSFAPLAGAPEQYF. The part of the CDR3 DNA that was read is TGTGCCAGCAGTTTCGCCCCACTAGCGGGAGCTCCCGAG.

Turning to this clone: The CDR3 end is not reached by the read, which stops 3 residues before it; the germline J gene fills it in. The chain recombines TRBV5-5 with TRBJ2-7; tentatively, D is TRBD1 (6 bases). The CDR3 is 15 amino acids. The germline V gene encodes CDR1 SGHKS and CDR2 YYEKEE (reference sequence). The ends were cut back, 0 bases at V and 1 base at J, with 11 bases in the middle. Partial CDR3 DNA: TGTGCCAGCAGCTTGGTACAGGGCAGGTCCTACGAG. Residues: CASSLVQGRSYE. In full, the CDR3 reads CASSLVQGRSYEQYF.

On this clone: Sequencing ends 3 residues short of the CDR3 end; the germline J gene provides the rest. The rearrangement links TRBV2 to TRBJ2-2; 7 bases agree with TRBD1. Germline-derived CDR1 and CDR2 are SNHLY and FYNNEI. V trimming: 6 bases; J trimming: 5 bases; junction bases outside the gene matches: 9. The CDR3 is made up of 15 amino acids. CDR3 DNA (partial): TGTGCCAGCAGCCTCCGGGACAGCGCTACCGGGGAG. Translating gives CASSLRDSATGE. The complete CDR3 protein is CASSLRDSATGELFF.

Details on this clone: The read ends 3 residues before the CDR3 terminus; that terminus is restored from the germline J gene. The chain combines TRBV5-1 with TRBJ2-5, with a tentative D call TRBD2 (7 bases). Germline V gene data show CDR1 as SGHRS and CDR2 as YFSETQ. The CDR3 loop spans 15 amino acids. This CDR3 is CASSLVAGDTDTQYF. The part of the CDR3 DNA that was read is TGCGCCAGCAGCTTGGTCGCGGGGGACACAGATACC.

Notes on this clone: From the germline J gene comes the end of the CDR3, since the read stops 3 residues before it. The chain joins TRBV4-2 to TRBJ2-3; TRBD2 aligns across 11 bases. This CDR3 spans 17 amino acids. Germline CDR1 is LGHNA and CDR2 is YNFKEQ. J gave up 4 bases and V 4 bases, and 10 bases lay outside the gene matches. CDR3 residues: CASSPRTGTSGADTQYF. CDR3 DNA (partial): TGTGCCAGCAGCCCCAGAACCGGGACTAGCGGAGCAGATACG.

As to this clone: The sequenced fragment ends 3 residues before the CDR3 boundary, so the rest is inferred from the germline J gene. The chain is built from TRBV20-1 and TRBJ2-1; TRBD1 agrees at 11 bases. J gave up 7 bases and V 2 bases, and 7 bases lay outside the gene matches. The CDR3 covers 15 residues. The germline V gene has CDR1 DFQATT and CDR2 SNEGSKA (reference sequence). This CDR3 reads CSARSGTGGRNEQFF. The sequenced part of the CDR3 DNA is TGCAGTGCTAGATCGGGGACAGGGGGGAGAAATGAG.

A word on this clone: The read halts 3 residues ahead of the CDR3 end, with the missing end drawn from the germline J gene. The chain couples TRBV11-2 to TRBJ1-2; D remains unclear. The CDR3 is 14 amino acids. Germline loops: CDR1 SGHAT, CDR2 FQNNGV. V lost 0 bases to trimming and J lost 4 bases, with 9 bases between them. This CDR3 reads CASSLDAAVYGYTF. CDR3 DNA (partial): TGTGCCAGCAGCTTAGATGCGGCAGTCTATGGC.

As for this clone: The sequence runs out 3 residues before the end of the CDR3; the remainder is reconstructed from the germline J gene. The chain recombines TRBV6-2 or TRBV6-3 with TRBJ2-5; TRBD2 matches at 7 bases. The CDR3 has 14 residues. V lost 4 bases to trimming and J lost 7 bases; unmatched junction nucleotides: 9. Germline assignment: CDR1 MNHEY and CDR2 SVGEGT. CDR3 sequence reads: CASSSTGLVMTQYF. The sequenced CDR3 bases are TGTGCCAGCAGTTCCACTGGACTAGTCATGACC.

For this clone: The read is 3 residues too short to cover the CDR3 end, so that end is filled in from the germline J gene. The V call is TRBV7-2, the J call TRBJ2-7, with 8 bases lining up with TRBD2. The germline gives CDR1 SGHTA, CDR2 FQGNSA. With 8 bases clipped from V and 5 bases from J, the junction kept 11 bases outside the gene matches. The CDR3 has 14 amino acids. The CDR3 bases that were read are TGTGCCAGCTGTCGGACTAGCTTACTTGACGAG. It codes for CASCRTSLLDE. The CDR3 in full is CASCRTSLLDEQYF. Drawing the rest from reference TRBV7-2 and TRBJ2-7, the complete variable domain is GAGVSQSPSNKVTEKGKDVELRCDPISGHTALYWYRQSLGQGLEFLIYFQGNSAPDKSGLPSDRFSAERTGGSVSTLTIQRTQQEDSAVYLCASCRTSLLDEQYFGPGTRLTVT.

A word on this clone: From the germline J gene comes the end of the CDR3, since the read stops 3 residues before it. The chain combines TRBV5-5 with TRBJ1-6; 7 nucleotides align to TRBD1. With V trimmed by 4 bases and J by 9 bases, 10 bases remained unmatched. CDR3 length: 15 amino acids. CDR1 and CDR2 from the germline V gene are SGHKS and YYEKEE (reference sequence). The covered CDR3 bases are TGTGCCAGCAGCCCACTAGGGGGCACGGGTTCACCC. Its protein is CASSPLGGTGSP. The entire CDR3 reads CASSPLGGTGSPLHF.

Concerning this clone itself: The CDR3 is cut off 3 residues early in the read; its end comes from the germline J gene. The J gene is TRBJ2-1, the V gene TRBV7-2; tentatively, D is TRBD2 (6 bases). V lost 5 bases and J 8 bases, leaving 16 bases between the germline ends. This CDR3 is 14 amino acids long. Germline loops: CDR1 SGHTA, CDR2 FQGNSA. The CDR3 bases that were read are TGTGCCAGCAGCCCCAGGACTACGTTGGATGAG. It encodes CASSPRTTLDE. The complete CDR3 reads CASSPRTTLDEQFF.

As concerns this clone: The read ends 3 residues shy of where the CDR3 ends; the end is completed using the germline J gene. V gene TRBV5-1 combines with J gene TRBJ2-7, with 12 nucleotides matching TRBD2. V was pared by 1 base and J by 5 bases, with 7 bases of the junction left unmatched. The CDR3 length is 16 residues. Germline-derived CDR1 and CDR2 are SGHRS and YFSETQ. CDR3 sequence: CASSLSRTSGIDEQYF. The sequenced part of the CDR3 DNA is TGCGCCAGCAGCTTGTCCCGGACTAGCGGGATCGACGAG.

As to this clone: Read coverage stops 3 residues before the CDR3 terminus; the germline J gene supplies the remainder. The J gene is TRBJ1-5, the V gene TRBV28; D possibly corresponds to TRBD1 (5 bases). V was shortened by 6 bases and J by 5 bases, with 17 bases between the two germline ends. This CDR3 region has 15 residues. Germline CDR1 and CDR2: MDHEN and SYDVKM. The sequenced part of the CDR3 DNA is TGTGCCAGCAGCGTCATCGTAGGGGATGATCAGCCC. Translated: CASSVIVGDDQP. The full CDR3 protein reads CASSVIVGDDQPQHF.

On this clone itself: The CDR3 goes on 3 residues after the read ends, and that part is filled in from the germline J gene. V is TRBV6-1 and J is TRBJ2-5; 9 bases are a match to TRBD2. The CDR3 totals 15 residues. Trimming cost V 4 bases and J 2 bases; bases outside gene matches: 5. Germline values: CDR1 MNHNS, CDR2 SASEGT. CDR3 sequence: CASSGLAGQQETQYF. CDR3 DNA, as far as it was read: TGTGCCAGCAGTGGCCTAGCGGGACAACAAGAGACC.

About this clone itself: The read gets to within 3 residues of the CDR3 end, and the germline J gene fills in the rest. The chain has TRBV19 and TRBJ1-5; weak D call: TRBD1 (5 bases). The length of the CDR3 is 15 residues. Trimming left V 6 bases short and J 5 bases short, with 17 bases between. Germline CDR1 is LNHDA and CDR2 is SQIVND (reference sequence). The CDR3 DNA, read in part, is TGTGCCAGTAGCTCGGCCCGACAGTATCATCAGCCC. Its protein product is CASSSARQYHQP. The whole CDR3 reads CASSSARQYHQPQHF.

Comment on this clone: The observed sequence ends 3 residues before the CDR3 terminus, with the missing tail filled in from the germline J gene. The chain links TRBV11-2 to TRBJ2-3, with TRBD1 identical over 9 bases. Trimming cost V 5 bases and J 0 bases; bases outside gene matches: 3. The CDR3 totals 15 residues. Germline V gene sequence: CDR1 SGHAT, CDR2 FQNNGV. The DNA read from the CDR3 is TGTGCCAGCAGCCAGACAGGGGGAAGCACAGATACG. Encoded protein: CASSQTGGSTDT. The complete CDR3 protein is CASSQTGGSTDTQYF.

Turning to this clone: The sample holds other DNA sequences that translate to the same CDR3. CDR3 loop: CASSWGTEHGYTF. CDR3 DNA (partial): TGTGCCAGCAGTTGGGGGACTGAACATGGC. The rearrangement uses TRBV2 and TRBJ1-2; possibly TRBD1 for D (5 bases). Read coverage stops 3 residues before the CDR3 terminus; the germline J gene supplies the remainder. Germline V gene lookup returns CDR1 SNHLY and CDR2 FYNNEI. CDR3 length: 13 residues. With 5 bases removed from V and 6 bases from J, the gap between germline ends came to 13 bases. The variable domain in full, with the rest retrieved from reference TRBV2 and TRBJ1-2, is EPEVTQTPSHQVTQMGQEVILRCVPISNHLYFYWYRQILGQKVEFLVSFYNNEISEKSEIFDDQFSVERPDGSNFTLKIRSTKLEDSAMYFCASSWGTEHGYTFGSGTRLTVV.

Regarding this clone: With the read ending 3 residues before the CDR3 end, the germline J gene is used to fill in that end. The chain couples TRBV14 to TRBJ2-7; 11 nucleotides agree with TRBD2. CDR3 length equals 16 residues. After removal of 1 base from V and 4 bases from J, the junction contained 6 bases not matched to a gene. Germline loops: CDR1 SGHDN, CDR2 FVKESK. Incomplete CDR3 DNA: TGTGCCAGCAGCCAAGGTTCCGGGACTAGCGGTTACGAG. Protein product: CASSQGSGTSGYE. The CDR3 as a whole reads CASSQGSGTSGYEQYF.

About this clone: The read ends 3 residues before the CDR3 terminus; that terminus is restored from the germline J gene. The rearrangement joins TRBV6-1 to TRBJ2-2, with D perhaps matching TRBD1 (5 bases). Germline loops: CDR1 MNHNS, CDR2 SASEGT. Trimming shortened V by 3 bases and J by 5 bases, and 10 bases separated the two germline ends. This CDR3 comprises 14 residues. The CDR3 DNA, read in part, is TGTGCCAGCAGTGAGGGGCTTCGGACCGGGGAG. It is translated as CASSEGLRTGE. The CDR3 as a whole reads CASSEGLRTGELFF.

The DNA read from the CDR3 is TGTGCCAGCGGGCCCTTAGAGACC. Amino acid sequence: CASGPLET. The entire CDR3 protein is CASGPLETQYF. The chain links TRBV2 to TRBJ2-5; no reliable D call. Coverage ceases 3 residues before the CDR3 finishes, and the germline J gene fills in the end. Trimming took off 8 bases at V and 4 bases at J, with 8 bases between the two ends. Per the germline V gene, CDR1 is SNHLY and CDR2 is FYNNEI. The CDR3 runs 11 residues.

As concerns this clone: The CDR3 end is not reached by the read, which stops 3 residues before it; the germline J gene fills it in. This chain links TRBV7-2 with TRBJ2-5; D unclear. The CDR3 consists of 13 residues. Trimming stripped 1 base from V and 2 bases from J, with 5 bases between. Germline V CDR1 and CDR2: SGHTA, FQGNSA. Incomplete CDR3 DNA: TGTGCCAGCAGCTTAGGTAGACAAGAGACC. Protein product: CASSLGRQET. The whole CDR3 reads CASSLGRQETQYF.

Concerning this clone itself: The DNA ends 3 residues before the CDR3 does, and the rest of the CDR3 is filled in from the germline J gene. The chain has TRBV2 and TRBJ2-3; 7 nucleotides agree with TRBD2. The CDR3 is 14 residues long. Germline-derived CDR1 and CDR2 are SNHLY and FYNNEI. The CDR3 spells CASSGGSAAQPQYF. The sequenced CDR3 bases are TGTGCCAGCAGCGGCGGGAGTGCGGCTCAGCCG. The full variable domain, with the rest looked up from reference TRBV2 and TRBJ2-3, is EPEVTQTPSHQVTQMGQEVILRCVPISNHLYFYWYRQILGQKVEFLVSFYNNEISEKSEIFDDQFSVERPDGSNFTLKIRSTKLEDSAMYFCASSGGSAAQPQYFGPGTRLTVL.

For this clone: Read coverage stops 3 residues before the CDR3 terminus; the germline J gene supplies the remainder. This sequence joins TRBV18 and TRBJ2-7; the match to TRBD2 covers 10 bases. This CDR3 has 15 residues. J lost 6 bases, V lost 6 bases, and 11 bases had no gene match. Germline CDR1 is KGHSH and CDR2 is LQKENI. CDR3 DNA (partial): TGTGCCAGCTCGTCCTATAGCGGGAGGTCTTCCGAG. The encoded protein is CASSSYSGRSSE. The full CDR3 protein is CASSSYSGRSSEQYF. Drawing the rest from reference TRBV18 and TRBJ2-7, the complete variable domain is NAGVMQNPRHLVRRRGQEARLRCSPMKGHSHVYWYRQLPEEGLKFMVYLQKENIIDESGMPKERFSAEFPKEGPSILRIQQVVRGDSAAYFCASSSYSGRSSEQYFGPGTRLTVT.

To note about this clone: The CDR3 end is not reached by the read, which stops 3 residues before it; the germline J gene fills it in. This chain connects TRBV5-1 to TRBJ1-1, with 7 bases aligning to TRBD1. The CDR3 runs to 14 residues. Unmatched junction bases numbered 5, after V lost 4 bases and J lost 2 bases. Germline V gene data show CDR1 as SGHRS and CDR2 as YFSETQ. The CDR3 sequence: CASSPGQSNTEAFF. Partial CDR3 DNA: TGCGCCAGCAGCCCGGGACAGTCTAACACTGAA.

A remark on this clone: The read falls 3 residues short of the CDR3 end, and the missing part is taken from the germline J gene. The chain carries TRBV11-2 and TRBJ1-1; D gene ambiguous. The CDR3 is made up of 14 amino acids. CDR1 is SGHAT and CDR2 is FQNNGV in the germline V gene. V lost 0 bases and J 0 bases, leaving 5 bases between the germline ends. The CDR3: CASSLDPVNTEAFF. The CDR3 DNA, read in part, is TGTGCCAGCAGCTTAGACCCGGTGAACACTGAA.